A single sample gave rise to the 18 T cell receptor beta chains below, sequenced in a study of cytomegalovirus exposure and HLA in healthy donors. 60 Vbeta and 13 Jbeta primers were used in PCR. The repertoire was sequenced with immunoSEQ multiplex PCR; TCRdb's copy has only in-frame clones and lacks some. The data hold approximately 170,000 clones, with around 77% observed a single time. Material: PBMCs. The receptors derive from a female donor in good health and CMV-seronegative.

The J gene is TRBJ1-4, the V gene TRBV6-5, with D perhaps TRBD1 (5 bases). CDR3 length: 15 amino acids. Trimming stripped 5 bases from V and 8 bases from J, with 18 bases between. The germline V gene encodes CDR1 MNHEY and CDR2 SVGAGI. CDR3: CASSKDASRGEKLFF. The DNA for the CDR3 is TGTGCCAGCAGTAAGGACGCCTCCCGGGGGGAAAAACTGTTTTTT.

This clone was detected a few times. The rearrangement links TRBV19 to TRBJ1-2; 10 bases are a match to TRBD1. Germline V gives CDR1 LNHDA, CDR2 SQIVND (reference sequence). Germline trimming cut 6 bases from V and 6 bases from J; bases unmatched to any gene: 10. This CDR3 region has 15 residues. The chain's CDR3 is CASRALRQGADGYTF. In nucleotides, the CDR3 is TGTGCCAGTAGGGCTCTAAGACAGGGGGCGGATGGCTACACCTTC.

The chain combines TRBV7-7 with TRBJ2-5; D might be TRBD2 (6 bases). V was shortened by 5 bases and J by 3 bases, with 10 bases between the two germline ends. CDR1 is SSHAT and CDR2 is FNYEAQ in the germline V gene (reference sequence). The CDR3 consists of 13 residues. CDR3 residues: CASSRDSKETQYF. The CDR3 DNA is TGTGCCAGCAGCCGGGACTCAAAAGAGACCCAGTACTTC. The variable domain in full, with the rest retrieved from reference TRBV7-7 and TRBJ2-5, is GAGVSQSPRYKVTKRGQDVTLRCDPISSHATLYWYQQALGQGPEFLTYFNYEAQPDKSGLPSDRFSAERPEGSISTLTIQRTEQRDSAMYRCASSRDSKETQYFGPGTRLLVL.

This clone was observed a handful of times. The gene calls are TRBV7-9 and TRBJ2-7; 7 bases map to TRBD2. The trim removed 1 base at V and 8 bases at J, leaving 8 bases unmatched. Germline V CDR1 and CDR2: SEHNR, FQNEAQ (reference sequence). The CDR3 is 14 residues long. The CDR3 region is CASSLEGLVDKQYF. In nucleotides, the CDR3 is TGTGCCAGCAGCTTAGAAGGACTAGTCGACAAGCAGTACTTC.

V and J are TRBV5-1 and TRBJ2-1; 12 bases map to TRBD2. After removal of 6 bases from V and 2 bases from J, the junction contained 6 bases not matched to a gene. This CDR3 has 16 amino acids. The germline V gene has CDR1 SGHRS and CDR2 YFSETQ. Written as DNA, the CDR3 is TGCGCCAGCAACACCGGACTAGCGGGGACCTACAATGAGCAGTTCTTC. Residues: CASNTGLAGTYNEQFF.

The chain couples TRBV19 to TRBJ2-7, with 7 positions matching TRBD1. This CDR3 has 16 amino acids. The germline gives CDR1 LNHDA, CDR2 SQIVND (reference sequence). V lost 4 bases and J lost 0; bases outside the gene matches: 9. For the CDR3, the DNA is TGTGCCAGTAGTAGGAGCTCGGGACAGAGCTCCTACGAGCAGTACTTC. Protein: CASSRSSGQSSYEQYF.

The chain joins TRBV28 to TRBJ2-3, with 11 nucleotides matching TRBD1. V shed 4 bases, J shed 5 bases, and the junction held 5 bases outside the gene matches. CDR3 size: 15 residues. Germline V gene sequence: CDR1 MDHEN, CDR2 SYDVKM. The DNA for the CDR3 is TGTGCCAGCAGTTCTTCCGGGACAGGGGGAGATACGCAGTATTTT. As protein: CASSSSGTGGDTQYF.

This chain uses TRBV4-3 with TRBJ2-3; TRBD2 might be the D (6 bases). Germline V gives CDR1 LGHNA, CDR2 YSLEER. Deletions cut 3 bases from V and 0 bases from J, with 16 bases between. CDR3 size: 17 residues. The CDR3 loop reads CASSQGLVITSTDTQYF. CDR3 in DNA: TGCGCCAGCAGCCAGGGACTTGTGATAACTAGCACAGATACGCAGTATTTT.

The chain carries TRBV6-1 and TRBJ2-1, with 10 bases fitting TRBD2. CDR3 length: 19 amino acids. V trimming: 0 bases; J trimming: 3 bases; junction bases outside the gene matches: 11. Germline CDR1 and CDR2: MNHNS and SASEGT. CDR3 in DNA: TGTGCCAGCAGTGAAGCGCCGAGCGGGAGGGCCATTGGCTACAATGAGCAGTTCTTC. Protein sequence: CASSEAPSGRAIGYNEQFF.

V usage is TRBV19 and J usage is TRBJ2-3, with D possibly matching TRBD2 (5 bases). Trimming took off 7 bases at V and 0 bases at J, with 11 bases between the two ends. This CDR3 spans 14 amino acids. The germline V gene encodes CDR1 LNHDA and CDR2 SQIVND (reference sequence). CDR3 sequence reads: CASILTGSTDTQYF. CDR3 bases: TGTGCCAGTATACTGACGGGAAGCACAGATACGCAGTATTTT.

This clone is a singleton in its sample. This chain joins TRBV30 and TRBJ1-1; a weak D match, TRBD1 (5 bases). The ends were cut back, 1 base at V and 5 bases at J, with 14 bases in the middle. Germline lookup yields CDR1 GTSNPN and CDR2 SVGIG (reference sequence). The CDR3 is 14 residues long. The CDR3 loop is CAWSETRVQTEAFF. The CDR3 nucleotides are TGTGCCTGGAGTGAAACCAGGGTGCAGACTGAAGCTTTCTTT.

The chain is built from TRBV6-5 and TRBJ2-5; no definite D call. There are 13 residues in the CDR3. CDR1 MNHEY and CDR2 SVGAGI come from the germline V gene. V dropped 4 bases and J dropped 5 bases, with 11 bases sitting between them. DNA for the CDR3: TGTGCCAGCAGTTCGTGGAGCTCGGAGACCCAGTACTTC. This encodes CASSSWSSETQYF.

CDR3 in amino acids: CASSSVARVGGLADTVAKNIQYF. DNA for the CDR3: TGTGCCAGCAGTTCCGTGGCGAGGGTAGGGGGACTAGCGGATACCGTAGCCAAAAACATTCAGTACTTC. The chain joins TRBV27 to TRBJ2-4, with 11 bases aligning to TRBD2. Looked up from germline, CDR1 is MNHEY and CDR2 is SMNVEV (reference sequence). This CDR3 is 23 amino acids long. J was trimmed by 0 bases and V by 4 bases; bases with no gene match: 23.

This chain joins TRBV27 and TRBJ1-6; D is uncertain. CDR1 and CDR2 from the germline V gene are MNHEY and SMNVEV (reference sequence). CDR3 length equals 14 residues. Trimming took 5 bases from V and 7 from J, leaving 12 bases between them. The DNA for the CDR3 is TGTGCCAGCAGTCCACGGACGGGAAATTCACCCCTCCACTTT. Its protein is CASSPRTGNSPLHF.

The V call is TRBV6-4, the J call TRBJ1-2; TRBD1 aligns across 7 bases. Trimming took 6 bases from V and 4 from J; bases not matched to a gene: 5. The CDR3 sequence is 13 residues long. CDR1 and CDR2 (germline): MRHNA, SNTAGT. The CDR3 DNA is TGTGCCAGCAGCCCACAGGGGTCCTATGGCTACACCTTC. This gives the protein CASSPQGSYGYTF.

The chain recombines TRBV19 with TRBJ1-5, with 9 bases lining up with TRBD1. The CDR3 spans 15 residues. Germline lookup yields CDR1 LNHDA and CDR2 SQIVND (reference sequence). J was trimmed by 4 bases and V by 3 bases; bases with no gene match: 4. CDR3 protein: CASSIPDRGNQPQHF. As DNA, the CDR3 is TGTGCCAGTAGTATCCCAGACAGGGGGAATCAGCCCCAGCATTTT.

Only a few counts were recorded for this clone. The genes are TRBV7-2 and TRBJ1-2; D perhaps matches TRBD1 (6 bases). Germline CDR1 SGHTA, CDR2 FQGNSA. The CDR3 is made up of 14 amino acids. V dropped 6 bases and J dropped 3 bases, with 14 bases sitting between them. CDR3 sequence reads: CASRNRDEYYGYTF. CDR3 sequence (DNA): TGTGCCAGCAGGAACAGGGACGAGTACTATGGCTACACCTTC.

The chain joins TRBV5-1 to TRBJ2-7, with TRBD1 as a possible D gene (6 bases). Germline V gene lookup returns CDR1 SGHRS and CDR2 YFSETQ. CDR3 length: 14 amino acids. The V end lost 2 bases, the J end lost 0 bases, and 9 bases lay between the germline ends. The chain's CDR3 is CASSLDRSSYEQYF. The CDR3 bases are TGCGCCAGCAGCTTAGACAGGAGCTCCTACGAGCAGTACTTC.